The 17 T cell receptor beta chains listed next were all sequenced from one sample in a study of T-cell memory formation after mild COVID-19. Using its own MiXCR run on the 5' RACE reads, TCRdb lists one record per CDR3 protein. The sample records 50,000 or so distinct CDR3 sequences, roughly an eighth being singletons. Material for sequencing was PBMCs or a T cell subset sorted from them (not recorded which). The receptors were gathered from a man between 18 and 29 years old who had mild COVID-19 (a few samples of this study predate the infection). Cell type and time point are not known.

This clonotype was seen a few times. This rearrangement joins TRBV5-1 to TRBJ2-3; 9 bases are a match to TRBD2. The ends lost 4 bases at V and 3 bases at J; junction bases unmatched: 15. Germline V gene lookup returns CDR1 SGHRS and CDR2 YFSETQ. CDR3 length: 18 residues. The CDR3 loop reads CASSPKTASGVGTDTQYF. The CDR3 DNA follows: TGCGCCAGCAGCCCCAAGACGGCTAGCGGGGTAGGGACAGATACGCAGTATTTT.

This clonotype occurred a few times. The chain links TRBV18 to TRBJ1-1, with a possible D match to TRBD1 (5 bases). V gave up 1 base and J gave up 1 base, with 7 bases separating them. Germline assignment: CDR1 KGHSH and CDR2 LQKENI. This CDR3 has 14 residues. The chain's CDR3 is CASSPLQANTEAFF. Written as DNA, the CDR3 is TGTGCCAGCTCACCACTACAGGCGAACACTGAAGCTTTCTTT.

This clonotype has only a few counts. The CDR3 reads CASRSGVGDTQYF. The DNA of the CDR3 is TGTGCCAGCCGTTCGGGGGTCGGAGATACGCAGTATTTT. The chain recombines TRBV6-5 with TRBJ2-3; tentative D call: TRBD2 (6 bases). Trimming pared 8 bases from V and 5 bases from J, leaving 14 bases between. CDR1 and CDR2 from the germline V gene are MNHEY and SVGAGI. The CDR3 is 13 amino acids.

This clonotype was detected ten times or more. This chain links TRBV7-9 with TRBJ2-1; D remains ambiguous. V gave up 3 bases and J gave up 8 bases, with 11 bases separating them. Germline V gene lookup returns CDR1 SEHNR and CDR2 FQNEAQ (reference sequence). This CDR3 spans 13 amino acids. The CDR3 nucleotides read TGTGCCAGCAGCTTCCGTGGGGTAGATGAGCAGTTCTTC. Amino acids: CASSFRGVDEQFF. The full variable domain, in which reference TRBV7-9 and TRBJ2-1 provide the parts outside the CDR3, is DTGVSQNPRHKITKRGQNVTFRCDPISEHNRLYWYRQTLGQGPEFLTYFQNEAQLEKSRLLSDRFSAERPKGSFSTLEIQRTEQGDSAMYLCASSFRGVDEQFFGPGTRLTVL.

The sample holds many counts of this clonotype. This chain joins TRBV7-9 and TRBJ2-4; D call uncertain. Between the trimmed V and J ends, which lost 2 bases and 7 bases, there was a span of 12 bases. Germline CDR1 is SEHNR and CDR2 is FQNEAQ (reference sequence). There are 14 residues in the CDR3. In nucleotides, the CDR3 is TGTGCCAGCAGCTTAACATGGCGGTCGAACATTCAGTACTTC. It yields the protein CASSLTWRSNIQYF.

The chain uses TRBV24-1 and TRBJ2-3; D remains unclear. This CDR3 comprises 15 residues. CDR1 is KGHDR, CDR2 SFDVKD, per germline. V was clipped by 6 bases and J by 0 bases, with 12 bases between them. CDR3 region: CATSRALDSTDTQYF. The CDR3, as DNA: TGTGCCACCAGTCGAGCCCTCGATAGCACAGATACGCAGTATTTT.

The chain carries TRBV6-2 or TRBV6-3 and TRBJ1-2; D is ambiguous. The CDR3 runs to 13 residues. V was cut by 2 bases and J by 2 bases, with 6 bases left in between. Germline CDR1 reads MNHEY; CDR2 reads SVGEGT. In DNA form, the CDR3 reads TGTGCCAGCAGTTACGAAGAAAACTATGGCTACACCTTC. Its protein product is CASSYEENYGYTF.

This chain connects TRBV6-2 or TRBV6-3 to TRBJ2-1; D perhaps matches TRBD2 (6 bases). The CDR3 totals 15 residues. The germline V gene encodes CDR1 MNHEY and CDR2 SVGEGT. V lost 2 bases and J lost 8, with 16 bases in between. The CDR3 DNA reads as TGTGCCAGCAGTTACCGGCCCTCGGGGGTCTATGAGCAGTTCTTC. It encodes CASSYRPSGVYEQFF.

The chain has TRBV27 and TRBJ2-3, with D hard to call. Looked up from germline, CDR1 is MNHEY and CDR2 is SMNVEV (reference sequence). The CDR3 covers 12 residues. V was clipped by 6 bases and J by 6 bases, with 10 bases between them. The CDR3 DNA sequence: TGTGCCAGCAGCCGCTTACAGGATACGCAGTATTTT. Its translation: CASSRLQDTQYF.

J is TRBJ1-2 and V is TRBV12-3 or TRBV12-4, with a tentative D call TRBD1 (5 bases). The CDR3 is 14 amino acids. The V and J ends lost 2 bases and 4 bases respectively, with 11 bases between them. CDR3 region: CASSLQLQGYGYTF. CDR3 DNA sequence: TGTGCCAGCAGTTTACAGCTTCAGGGCTATGGCTACACCTTC.

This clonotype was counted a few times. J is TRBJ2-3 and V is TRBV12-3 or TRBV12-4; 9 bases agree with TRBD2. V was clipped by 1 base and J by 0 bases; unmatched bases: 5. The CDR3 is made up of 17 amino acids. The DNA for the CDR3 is TGTGCCAGCAGTTTAGTCCCTAGCGGGACTAGCACAGATACGCAGTATTTT. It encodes CASSLVPSGTSTDTQYF.

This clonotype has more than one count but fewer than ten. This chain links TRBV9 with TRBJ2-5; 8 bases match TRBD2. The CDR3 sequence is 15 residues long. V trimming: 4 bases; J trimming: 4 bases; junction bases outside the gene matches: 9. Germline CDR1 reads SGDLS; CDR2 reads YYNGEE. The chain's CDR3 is CASSPIGGAGETQYF. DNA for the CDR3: TGTGCCAGCAGCCCTATCGGGGGGGCCGGAGAGACCCAGTACTTC.

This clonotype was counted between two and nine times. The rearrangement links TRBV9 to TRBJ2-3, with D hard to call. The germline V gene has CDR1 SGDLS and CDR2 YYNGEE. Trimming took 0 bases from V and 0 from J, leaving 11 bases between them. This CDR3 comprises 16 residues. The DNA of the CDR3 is TGTGCCAGCAGCGTAGGCGGACGGCAGAGCACAGATACGCAGTATTTT. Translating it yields CASSVGGRQSTDTQYF.

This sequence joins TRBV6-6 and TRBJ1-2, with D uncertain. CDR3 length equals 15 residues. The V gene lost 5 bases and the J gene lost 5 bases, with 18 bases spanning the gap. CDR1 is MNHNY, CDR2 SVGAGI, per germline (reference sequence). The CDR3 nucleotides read TGTGCCAGCAGTACACCCGCGGTCGCCGTATATGGCTACACCTTC. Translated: CASSTPAVAVYGYTF.

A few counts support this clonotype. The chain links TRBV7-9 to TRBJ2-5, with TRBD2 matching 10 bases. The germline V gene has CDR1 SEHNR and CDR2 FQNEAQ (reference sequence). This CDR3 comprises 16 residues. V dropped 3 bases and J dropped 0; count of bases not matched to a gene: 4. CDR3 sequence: CASSFYSGGYQETQYF. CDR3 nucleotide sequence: TGTGCCAGCAGCTTTTATAGCGGGGGGTACCAAGAGACCCAGTACTTC.

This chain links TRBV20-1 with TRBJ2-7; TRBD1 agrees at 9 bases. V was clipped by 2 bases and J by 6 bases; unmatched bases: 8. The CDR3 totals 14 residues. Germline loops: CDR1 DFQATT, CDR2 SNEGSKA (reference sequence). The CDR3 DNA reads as TGCAGTGCTAGATTACAGGGGGCCCGGGGCGAGCAGTACTTC. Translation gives CSARLQGARGEQYF.

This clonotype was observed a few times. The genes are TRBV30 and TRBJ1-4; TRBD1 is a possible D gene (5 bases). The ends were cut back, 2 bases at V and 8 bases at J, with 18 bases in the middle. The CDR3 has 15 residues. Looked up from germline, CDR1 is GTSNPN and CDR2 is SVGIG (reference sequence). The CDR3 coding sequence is TGTGCCTGGAGTAACCGCTTTGCAGGGAGGGAAAAACTGTTTTTT. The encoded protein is CAWSNRFAGREKLFF.